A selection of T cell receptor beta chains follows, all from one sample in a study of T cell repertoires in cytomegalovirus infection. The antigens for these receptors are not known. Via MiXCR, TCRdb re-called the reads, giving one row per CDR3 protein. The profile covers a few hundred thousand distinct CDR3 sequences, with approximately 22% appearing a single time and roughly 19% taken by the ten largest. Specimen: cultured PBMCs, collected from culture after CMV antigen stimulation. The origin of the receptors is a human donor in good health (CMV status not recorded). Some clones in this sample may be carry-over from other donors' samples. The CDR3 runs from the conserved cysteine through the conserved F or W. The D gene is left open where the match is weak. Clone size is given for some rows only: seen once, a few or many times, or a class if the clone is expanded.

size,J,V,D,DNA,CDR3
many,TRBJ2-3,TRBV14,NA,TGTGCCAGCAGCCCTGGAATCCGGGATACGCAGTATTTT,CASSPGIRDTQYF
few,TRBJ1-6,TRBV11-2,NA,TGTGCCAGCAGCTTAGATCCGATCGGCAGGGGAAGATATAATTCACCCCTCCACTTT,CASSLDPIGRGRYNSPLHF
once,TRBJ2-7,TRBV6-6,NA,TGTGCCAGCCGTCCAGATTCCTACGAGCAGTACTTC,CASRPDSYEQYF
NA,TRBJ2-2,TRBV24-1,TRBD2,TGTGCCACCAGTGATCCCCTCGGCGGGAGGGTTAACACCGGGGAGCTGTTTTTT,CATSDPLGGRVNTGELFF
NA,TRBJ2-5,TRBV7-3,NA,TGTGCCAGCAGCTTATGGAGCACCAAAAAAGAGACCCAGTACTTC,CASSLWSTKKETQYF
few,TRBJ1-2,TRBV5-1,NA,TGCGCCAGCGCTCAGGACAGCTATGGCTACACCTTC,CASAQDSYGYTF
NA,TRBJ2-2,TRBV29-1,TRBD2,TGCAGCGTTCTTGTGACTAGCCTAACGAACACCGGGGAGCTGTTTTTT,CSVLVTSLTNTGELFF
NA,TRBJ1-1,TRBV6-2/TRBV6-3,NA,TGTGCCAGCAACCACTTCTTGGGTTCGCTCATGAACACTGAAGCTTTCTTT,CASNHFLGSLMNTEAFF
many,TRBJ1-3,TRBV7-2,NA,TGTGCCAGCAGCTTAGACTACTCTGGAAACACCATATATTTT,CASSLDYSGNTIYF
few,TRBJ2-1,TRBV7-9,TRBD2,TGTGCCAGCAGCTTCCTGGGAGGGGCGGGCGATGAGCAGTTCTTC,CASSFLGGAGDEQFF
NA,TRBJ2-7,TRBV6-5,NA,TGTGCCAGCAGTTACTCGTGGCTAGACTACGAGCAGTACTTC,CASSYSWLDYEQYF
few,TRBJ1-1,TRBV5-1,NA,TGCGCCAGCAGCTTGGCGGAGAAAATGAACACTGAAGCTTTCTTT,CASSLAEKMNTEAFF
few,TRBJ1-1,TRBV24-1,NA,TGTGCCACCAGTGATTCGGACACTGAAGCTTTCTTT,CATSDSDTEAFF
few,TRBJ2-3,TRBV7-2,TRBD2,TGTGCCAGCAGCCGGACTAGCGGGAATACAGATACGCAGTATTTT,CASSRTSGNTDTQYF
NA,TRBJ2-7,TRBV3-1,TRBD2,TGTGCCAGCAGCCCAACTAGCGGGAGTAATTACGAGCAGTACTTC,CASSPTSGSNYEQYF
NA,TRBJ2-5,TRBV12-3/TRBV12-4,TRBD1,TGTGCCAGCAGTGCCGGGACAGGGATGACCCAGTACTTC,CASSAGTGMTQYF
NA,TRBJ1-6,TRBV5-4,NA,TGTGCCAGCAGCTCCGAGGGGCAGAATAATTCACCCCTCCACTTT,CASSSEGQNNSPLHF
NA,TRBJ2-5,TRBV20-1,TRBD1,TGCAGTGCTAGGGGGGACAGAGTCGAGACCCAGTACTTC,CSARGDRVETQYF
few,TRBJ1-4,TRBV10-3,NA,TGTGCCATCAGTAATAATGAAAAACTGTTTTTT,CAISNNEKLFF
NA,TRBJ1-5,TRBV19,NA,TGTGCCAGTACCGAGGATCTGAGCAATCAGCCCCAGCATTTT,CASTEDLSNQPQHF
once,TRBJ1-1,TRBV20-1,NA,TGCAGTGCTAGTGAGGCAGGGACGAACACTGAAGCTTTCTTT,CSASEAGTNTEAFF
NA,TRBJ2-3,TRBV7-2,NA,TGTGCCAGCAGCTTAATCAGTAAAGTGGTCTCCACACACACTGGGGATACGCGGTATTTT,CASSLISKVVSTHTGDTRYF
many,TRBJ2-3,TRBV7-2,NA,TGTGCCAGCAGCTTAGGGTTTCAAGGGGCGAGCACAGATACGCAGTATTTT,CASSLGFQGASTDTQYF
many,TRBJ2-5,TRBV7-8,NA,TGTGCCAGCAGCAGACAAAACAGGGGAGGAGAGACCCAGTACTTC,CASSRQNRGGETQYF
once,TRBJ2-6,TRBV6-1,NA,TGTGCCAGCAGTCGGGACCCTGGGGCCAACGTCCTGACTTTC,CASSRDPGANVLTF
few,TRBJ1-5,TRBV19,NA,TGTGCCAGTAGTATCGGAGGGCGCAATCAGCCCCAGCATTTT,CASSIGGRNQPQHF
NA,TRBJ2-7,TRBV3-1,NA,TGTGCCGTTGGGGTCGAAGCCTACGAGCAGTACTTC,CAVGVEAYEQYF
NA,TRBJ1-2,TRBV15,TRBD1,TGTGCCACCAGACTGATACAGGGGCCTGACTATGGCTACACCTTC,CATRLIQGPDYGYTF
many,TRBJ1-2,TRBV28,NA,TGTGCCAGCAGTTCCGGGACACTATATGGCTACACCTTC,CASSSGTLYGYTF
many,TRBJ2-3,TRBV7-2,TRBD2,TGTGCCAGCAGCTTCATGGGACTAGCACATTATGGGGGGTATTTT,CASSFMGLAHYGGYF
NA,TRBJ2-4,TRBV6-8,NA,TGTGCCAGCAATGCCAGGGACCCCAGGGGCATTCAGTACTTC,CASNARDPRGIQYF
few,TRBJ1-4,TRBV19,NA,TGTGCCAGTAGTAGTGTGGGAGGTGAAAAACTGTTTTTT,CASSSVGGEKLFF
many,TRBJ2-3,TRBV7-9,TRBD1,TGTGCCAGCAGCCCCGAAGGGGACAGGACGACAGATACGCAGTATTTT,CASSPEGDRTTDTQYF
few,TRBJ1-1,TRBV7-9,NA,TGTGCCAGCAGCTTAATACAGTTGGACACTGAAGCTTTCTTT,CASSLIQLDTEAFF
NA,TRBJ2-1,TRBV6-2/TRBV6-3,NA,TGTGCCAGCAGTTACTCGATTTCCCTAGATGTACAGTTCTTC,CASSYSISLDVQFF
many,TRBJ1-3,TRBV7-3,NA,TGTGCCAGCAGCTTAACCCAAGCGAGCTCTGGAAACACCATATATTTT,CASSLTQASSGNTIYF
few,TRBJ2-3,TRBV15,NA,TGTGCCACCAGCGCCCTCGGGGGAACAGATACGCAGTATTTT,CATSALGGTDTQYF
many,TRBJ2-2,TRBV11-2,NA,TGTGCCAGCAGCCCCAGGGATCACCGCACCGGGGAGCTGTTTTTT,CASSPRDHRTGELFF
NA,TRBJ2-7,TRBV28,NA,TGTGCCAGCAGATCCGGCGGAACTGCATACGAGCAGTACTTC,CASRSGGTAYEQYF
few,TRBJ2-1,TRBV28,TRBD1,TGTGCCAGCAGCCCGGGACAGTTCGTGGGTGAGCAGTTCTTC,CASSPGQFVGEQFF
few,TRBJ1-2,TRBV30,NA,TGTGCCTGGAGTGGTGGGTGGAACTATGGCTACACCTTC,CAWSGGWNYGYTF
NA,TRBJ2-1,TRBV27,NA,TGTGCCAGCAGTCCCTTCCGCTCCTACAATGAGCAGTTCTTC,CASSPFRSYNEQFF
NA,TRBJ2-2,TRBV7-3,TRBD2,TGTGCCAGCAGCTTATTGGCGGGAGCAAGCACCGGGGAGCTGTTTTTT,CASSLLAGASTGELFF
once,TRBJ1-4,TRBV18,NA,TGTGCCAGCTCACTACAGGGCGGTGCTGAAAAACTGTTTTTT,CASSLQGGAEKLFF
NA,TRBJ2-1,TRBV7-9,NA,TGTGCCAGCTGGGACCGGAGAGGTGGTGAGCAGTTCTTC,CASWDRRGGEQFF
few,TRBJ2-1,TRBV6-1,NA,TGTGCCGCCGGCGGGGGAGGACAGGGTAAATTCGATGAGCAGTTCTTC,CAAGGGGQGKFDEQFF
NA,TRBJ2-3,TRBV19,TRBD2,TGTGCCAGTAGTACTCGGACTAGAGATGGAGATACGCAGTATTTT,CASSTRTRDGDTQYF
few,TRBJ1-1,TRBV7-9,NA,TGTGCCAGCAGCTTAAGTGGGGGTCACACTGAAGCTTTCTTT,CASSLSGGHTEAFF